This T cell receptor (beta chain) comes out of a study of breast tumors, draining lymph nodes, adjacent tissues. General study points: The data were judged consistent with most tumor T cells coming from lymph node and expanding in tumor. Tumor repertoires ranked between lymph nodes and nontumor tissue in diversity, with V and J gene preferences. Luminal-like breast cancer showed significantly higher tumor–nontumor repertoire similarity than basal-like.

As for this clonotype: The antigen is not known.

Axillary draining lymph nodes of breast cancer patients supplied the node samples. TCRdb re-analysed the multiplex PCR reads in MiXCR, keeping a single row per CDR3 protein. The sample includes around 290,000 distinct CDR3 sequences, 30% of them seen just once. The germline V and J ends were trimmed by 0 bases and 2 bases, with 13 bases remaining between them. CDR3 length: 16 amino acids. CDR1 is KGHSH, CDR2 LQKENI, per germline. The genes are TRBV18 and TRBJ2-5; possibly TRBD2 for D (6 bases). Sequencing was performed on axillary lymph node tissue. This receptor was taken from a female donor with breast cancer. Some clones in this sample may be carry-over from other donors' samples. CDR3 loop: CASSPPAGGRQETQYF. The CDR3 DNA sequence: TGTGCCAGCTCACCACCGGCCGGGGGTAGGCAAGAGACCCAGTACTTC.